Below are 30 T cell receptor beta chains sequenced from a single sample in a study of T cells after yellow fever vaccination. TCRdb reprocessed the 5' RACE reads with MiXCR, giving one entry per CDR3 protein. The sample gives 500,000 to 650,000 distinct CDR3 sequences, roughly an eighth of which show up once; more than 13% is in the top ten. Source: PBMCs, taken on the day of the yellow fever booster vaccination. The receptor set was obtained from a man aged 25 to 40 who received the YFV17D yellow fever vaccine.

This chain connects TRBV7-8 to TRBJ2-1; TRBD2 matches 10 bases. The CDR3 totals 17 residues. Germline values: CDR1 SGHVS, CDR2 FQNEAQ. V trimming: 1 base; J trimming: 12 bases; junction bases outside the gene matches: 15. The chain's CDR3 is CASSLVGSSGSNRPQFF. The DNA for the CDR3 is TGTGCCAGCAGCTTAGTAGGATCTAGCGGGAGCAACCGCCCGCAGTTCTTC.

There are many counts of this clonotype. The V and J genes are TRBV25-1 and TRBJ1-6; D possibly corresponds to TRBD1 (5 bases). CDR1 and CDR2 from the germline V gene are MGHDK and SYGVNS. Trimming stripped 2 bases from V and 9 bases from J, with 8 bases between. The CDR3 is 13 amino acids. The CDR3 sequence: CASSEQGLSPLHF. The CDR3 bases are TGTGCCAGCAGTGAACAGGGCCTTTCACCCCTCCACTTT.

The V call is TRBV20-1, the J call TRBJ2-7; 12 nucleotides align to TRBD1. This CDR3 comprises 14 residues. Germline values: CDR1 DFQATT, CDR2 SNEGSKA (reference sequence). V lost 5 bases, J lost 5 bases, and 7 bases stayed unmatched. CDR3 sequence reads: CSASPGTGGDEQYF. CDR3 bases: TGCAGTGCTTCCCCCGGGACAGGGGGCGACGAGCAGTACTTC.

This chain joins TRBV5-1 and TRBJ2-2; 7 nucleotides align to TRBD2. The CDR3 contains 16 residues. Germline V lookup: CDR1 SGHRS, CDR2 YFSETQ. J lost 4 bases, V lost 0 bases, and 6 bases had no gene match. This CDR3 is CASSLAGSSGTGELFF. The CDR3 nucleotides read TGCGCCAGCAGCTTGGCCGGGTCTAGCGGCACCGGGGAGCTGTTTTTT.

This chain uses TRBV10-3 with TRBJ1-4; possibly TRBD1 for D (6 bases). V lost 5 bases and J 6 bases, leaving 10 bases between the germline ends. The CDR3 sequence is 13 residues long. CDR1 ENHRY and CDR2 SYGVKD come from the germline V gene. The chain's CDR3 is CAISSRGDEKLFF. CDR3 coding DNA: TGTGCCATCAGTTCCAGGGGTGATGAAAAACTGTTTTTT.

This clonotype was seen only a few times. The chain joins TRBV7-9 to TRBJ2-7; 7 bases fit TRBD1. CDR3 length equals 13 residues. V trimming: 5 bases; J trimming: 2 bases; junction bases outside the gene matches: 3. Germline CDR1 is SEHNR and CDR2 is FQNEAQ (reference sequence). CDR3 sequence reads: CASSKQGTYEQYF. The CDR3 region has the DNA TGTGCCAGCAGCAAACAGGGGACCTACGAGCAGTACTTC. The variable domain in full, completed from reference TRBV7-9 and TRBJ2-7, reads DTGVSQNPRHKITKRGQNVTFRCDPISEHNRLYWYRQTLGQGPEFLTYFQNEAQLEKSRLLSDRFSAERPKGSFSTLEIQRTEQGDSAMYLCASSKQGTYEQYFGPGTRLTVT.

The CDR3 sequence is CASSPLGTSGRTNEQFF. CDR3 nucleotides: TGTGCCAGCAGCCCCCTTGGGACTAGCGGGAGAACGAATGAGCAGTTCTTC. The genes are TRBV14 and TRBJ2-1; 14 nucleotides line up with TRBD2. Losses at the gene ends were 4 bases for V and 7 bases for J; bases not matched to a gene: 9. From germline, CDR1 is SGHDN and CDR2 FVKESK. This CDR3 contains 17 residues. Drawing the rest from reference TRBV14 and TRBJ2-1, the complete variable domain is EAGVTQFPSHSVIEKGQTVTLRCDPISGHDNLYWYRRVMGKEIKFLLHFVKESKQDESGMPNNRFLAERTGGTYSTLKVQPAELEDSGVYFCASSPLGTSGRTNEQFFGPGTRLTVL.

This clonotype was recorded a few times. The CDR3 here is CASTNGGGAGGLLYF. The CDR3 DNA sequence: TGTGCCAGCACCAATGGAGGCGGGGCAGGGGGGTTATTATACTTC. The chain joins TRBV5-5 to TRBJ2-4; D might be TRBD1 (7 bases). Germline V gene data show CDR1 as SGHKS and CDR2 as YYEKEE (reference sequence). The CDR3 runs to 15 residues. V gave up 6 bases and J gave up 16 bases, with 29 bases separating them.

V and J are TRBV11-2 and TRBJ2-2; D remains ambiguous. Trimming removed 5 bases from V and 2 bases from J, with 12 bases in between. Germline V lookup: CDR1 SGHAT, CDR2 FQNNGV. The CDR3 extends over 15 amino acids. The DNA of the CDR3 is TGTGCCAGCAGCCCCCCTCTATCCAACACCGGGGAGCTGTTTTTT. Residues: CASSPPLSNTGELFF.

The V gene is TRBV6-5, the J gene TRBJ2-3; D perhaps matches TRBD2 (6 bases). The CDR3 runs to 18 residues. The V end lost 0 bases, the J end lost 4 bases, and 20 bases lay between the germline ends. CDR1 is MNHEY, CDR2 SVGAGI, per germline. The CDR3 spells CASSYSPRGTVDSDTQYF. The CDR3 nucleotides read TGTGCCAGCAGTTACTCCCCCAGAGGGACTGTCGATTCAGATACGCAGTATTTT.

In its sample, this clonotype was seen a few times. The rearrangement uses TRBV25-1 and TRBJ2-1; the match to TRBD1 covers 9 bases. The CDR3 is 12 amino acids. V gave up 6 bases and J gave up 9 bases; unmatched junction bases: 3. Germline values: CDR1 MGHDK, CDR2 SYGVNS. In DNA form, the CDR3 reads TGTGCCAGCAGGGACAGGGGAGGTGAGCAGTTCTTC. Protein product: CASRDRGGEQFF. Together with reference TRBV25-1 and TRBJ2-1, the CDR3 gives the full variable domain: EADIYQTPRYLVIGTGKKITLECSQTMGHDKMYWYQQDPGMELHLIHYSYGVNSTEKGDLSSESTVSRIRTEHFPLTLESARPSHTSQYLCASRDRGGEQFFGPGTRLTVL.

The CDR3 DNA follows: TGTGCCAGCAGTTTCCCCGACAGGGGGGTATGGCGACCCCTCGGGAATGAGCAGTTCTTC. Translating gives CASSFPDRGVWRPLGNEQFF. The chain combines TRBV12-3 or TRBV12-4 with TRBJ2-1; 9 bases match TRBD1. The CDR3 spans 20 residues. Trimming took 3 bases from V and 7 from J; bases not matched to a gene: 22.

There are a few counts of this clonotype. V usage is TRBV6-2 or TRBV6-3 and J usage is TRBJ2-3, with TRBD2 matching 7 bases. The germline V gene encodes CDR1 MNHEY and CDR2 SVGEGT. Trimming cost V 0 bases and J 5 bases; bases outside gene matches: 11. The CDR3 has 17 amino acids. The CDR3 DNA follows: TGTGCCAGCAGTTACTCGAGTCGGCGGGAGAGGGGAGATACGCAGTATTTT. Translation: CASSYSSRRERGDTQYF.

This chain joins TRBV24-1 and TRBJ2-6, with D maybe TRBD1 (6 bases). V was trimmed by 9 bases and J by 0 bases, leaving 11 bases between them. This CDR3 spans 15 amino acids. From germline, CDR1 is KGHDR and CDR2 SFDVKD. The CDR3 bases are TGTGCCACCGCGACAGGTAACTCTGGGGCCAACGTCCTGACTTTC. Translating it yields CATATGNSGANVLTF.

This clonotype was seen only a few times. The rearrangement joins TRBV3-1 to TRBJ2-5; D not certain. V was cut by 3 bases and J by 0 bases, with 11 bases left in between. CDR1 and CDR2 from the germline V gene are LGHDT and YNNKEL (reference sequence). The CDR3 extends over 15 amino acids. The CDR3 nucleotides read TGTGCCAGCAGCCACTTTAAGTTGAACCAAGAGACCCAGTACTTC. Encoded protein: CASSHFKLNQETQYF.

The rearrangement joins TRBV19 to TRBJ2-1; 8 bases match TRBD2. Germline V gene data show CDR1 as LNHDA and CDR2 as SQIVND (reference sequence). This CDR3 spans 15 amino acids. V lost 3 bases and J lost 4; bases outside the gene matches: 5. CDR3 sequence reads: CASSIGTSGYNEQFF. The CDR3 bases are TGTGCCAGTAGTATCGGAACTAGCGGATACAATGAGCAGTTCTTC.

This clonotype was seen repeatedly, ten times or more. The chain recombines TRBV5-6 with TRBJ1-6; D is uncertain. The V and J ends lost 1 base and 10 bases respectively, with 12 bases between them. CDR1 SGHDT and CDR2 YYEEEE come from the germline V gene. The CDR3 runs to 14 residues. The CDR3, as DNA: TGTGCCAGCAGCTTGTGGGTAGCGAGATCACCCCTCCACTTT. Protein: CASSLWVARSPLHF. Full variable domain (outside the CDR3, taken from reference TRBV5-6 and TRBJ1-6): DAGVTQSPTHLIKTRGQQVTLRCSPKSGHDTVSWYQQALGQGPQFIFQYYEEEERQRGNFPDRFSGHQFPNYSSELNVNALLLGDSALYLCASSLWVARSPLHFGNGTRLTVT.

The V call is TRBV5-1, the J call TRBJ2-2; D perhaps matches TRBD1 (6 bases). The CDR3 spans 16 residues. V lost 4 bases and J 0 bases, leaving 13 bases between the germline ends. The germline gives CDR1 SGHRS, CDR2 YFSETQ. CDR3 bases: TGCGCCAGCAGCCAGGGGACACTTGCGAACACCGGGGAGCTGTTTTTT. Translating gives CASSQGTLANTGELFF.

The V call is TRBV25-1, the J call TRBJ2-2; TRBD2 is a possible D gene (5 bases). Germline CDR1 and CDR2: MGHDK and SYGVNS. The CDR3 extends over 14 amino acids. V lost 3 bases and J 2 bases, leaving 7 bases between the germline ends. CDR3: CASSDTGNTGELFF. The CDR3 DNA reads as TGTGCCAGCAGTGATACGGGAAACACCGGGGAGCTGTTTTTT.

The rearrangement links TRBV20-1 to TRBJ2-7, with D possibly being TRBD1 or TRBD2 (5 bases each). The CDR3 has 14 residues. V lost 6 bases and J lost 3, with 18 bases in between. CDR1 and CDR2 from the germline V gene are DFQATT and SNEGSKA (reference sequence). The CDR3 reads CSATPRGSFYEQYF. The CDR3 nucleotides are TGCAGTGCGACCCCCCGGGGCTCCTTCTACGAGCAGTACTTC.

This clonotype was observed once. This chain joins TRBV9 and TRBJ2-7; 8 positions agree with TRBD1. CDR3 length: 15 amino acids. The J segment lost 0 bases and the V segment lost 6 bases, leaving 8 bases of the junction unmatched. The V gene's germline CDR1 is SGDLS and CDR2 YYNGEE. This CDR3 reads CASKGSGTGSYEQYF. The CDR3, as DNA: TGTGCCAGCAAGGGGTCGGGGACAGGCTCCTACGAGCAGTACTTC.

The sample holds a few counts of this clonotype. The V gene is TRBV5-1, the J gene TRBJ2-1; 10 bases line up with TRBD2. The CDR3 runs to 14 residues. CDR1 SGHRS and CDR2 YFSETQ come from the germline V gene. The V gene end was trimmed by 5 bases and the J gene end by 15 bases; junction bases not matched to a gene: 14. CDR3 coding DNA: TGCGCCAGCAGGGCCCGGGCTAGCGGGAGCGATCCGTTCTTC. Its protein product is CASRARASGSDPFF. Variable domain in full (rest from reference TRBV5-1 and TRBJ2-1): KAGVTQTPRYLIKTRGQQVTLSCSPISGHRSVSWYQQTPGQGLQFLFEYFSETQRNKGNFPGRFSGRQFSNSRSEMNVSTLELGDSALYLCASRARASGSDPFFGPGTRLTVL.

Only a few counts were recorded for this clonotype. The genes are TRBV6-1 and TRBJ2-5; TRBD1 matches 7 bases. The trim removed 8 bases at V and 5 bases at J, leaving 11 bases unmatched. The germline V gene encodes CDR1 MNHNS and CDR2 SASEGT. The length of the CDR3 is 14 residues. CDR3 loop: CASATQGPGETQYF. CDR3 DNA: TGTGCCAGCGCTACACAGGGGCCCGGGGAGACCCAGTACTTC.

J is TRBJ2-3 and V is TRBV7-9; TRBD2 matches at 12 bases. There are 16 residues in the CDR3. Germline loops: CDR1 SEHNR, CDR2 FQNEAQ (reference sequence). The J segment lost 3 bases and the V segment lost 3 bases, leaving 4 bases of the junction unmatched. In DNA form, the CDR3 reads TGTGCCAGCAGCTTCCCGACTAGCGGGAGTACAGATACGCAGTATTTT. Protein: CASSFPTSGSTDTQYF.

This sequence joins TRBV12-3 or TRBV12-4 and TRBJ1-1; D is uncertain. V was pared by 3 bases and J by 0 bases, with 20 bases between. CDR3 length equals 18 residues. CDR3 sequence: CASSLFLGEGPMNTEAFF. The CDR3, as DNA: TGTGCCAGCAGTTTGTTTCTGGGAGAGGGCCCGATGAACACTGAAGCTTTCTTT.

Remarks on this clonotype: The junction differs from germline at one of its ends, possibly a read error. The rearrangement joins TRBV7-2 to TRBJ2-3; no clear D gene. Germline CDR1 reads SGHTA; CDR2 reads FQGNSA. This CDR3 has 14 residues. The CDR3 bases are TGTGACAGCAGCTTTCGACGGGCCGCAGATACGCAGTATTTT. Its translation: CDSSFRRAADTQYF.

This clonotype was seen more than once but under ten times. J is TRBJ2-3 and V is TRBV20-1, with D possibly TRBD1 on 5 matching bases. Germline V gives CDR1 DFQATT, CDR2 SNEGSKA (reference sequence). The CDR3 runs 13 residues. V was clipped by 4 bases and J by 4 bases, with 12 bases between them. The CDR3 sequence is CSATSDSSDTQYF. As DNA, the CDR3 is TGCAGTGCTACCTCAGACAGTTCAGATACGCAGTATTTT.

In its sample, this clonotype was seen many times. V gene TRBV24-1 combines with J gene TRBJ1-1; perhaps TRBD1 as D (5 bases). The CDR3 is 13 amino acids. The germline gives CDR1 KGHDR, CDR2 SFDVKD. The V and J ends lost 2 bases and 7 bases respectively, with 10 bases between them. Written as DNA, the CDR3 is TGTGCCACCAGTGATTACAGGACTGATGAAGCTTTCTTT. Translation: CATSDYRTDEAFF.

The chain links TRBV7-2 to TRBJ2-2; the match to TRBD2 covers 7 bases. V trimming: 6 bases; J trimming: 3 bases; junction bases outside the gene matches: 7. The CDR3 contains 15 residues. CDR1 is SGHTA, CDR2 FQGNSA, per germline. The CDR3 DNA reads TGTGCCAGCAGGCGTGGGGGGGGGGACACCGGGGAGCTGTTTTTT. Translated, it gives CASRRGGGDTGELFF.

This clonotype has only a few counts. The V and J genes are TRBV20-1 and TRBJ1-5; 11 bases agree with TRBD1. The CDR3 is 13 amino acids. The junction had 5 bases not matched to a gene; V was cut back by 6 bases and J by 7 bases. Germline V gene lookup returns CDR1 DFQATT and CDR2 SNEGSKA (reference sequence). The CDR3 DNA follows: TGCAGTGCGGGGGACAGGGGGGACCAGCCCCAGCATTTT. This translates into CSAGDRGDQPQHF.